The rows below give T cell receptor beta chains drawn from one sample of a study of CD8 T cells in ankylosing spondylitis. One entry per CDR3 protein, called by TCRdb with MiXCR from the 5' RACE reads. This sample has roughly 200,000 distinct CDR3 sequences; roughly 13% occur once, and the top ten carry more than 15%. The material sequenced was blood, either unsorted or a sorted T cell fraction (not recorded which). The receptor source for this set is a male donor with ankylosing spondylitis or in good health (not recorded which). Each CDR3 is given with its conserved first and last residue. A D gene is named only where the DNA matches it firmly. Clone size appears in some rows only: once, few, many, or a class for an expanded clone.

V gene: TRBV30
clone size: -
D gene: -
J gene: TRBJ1-1
CDR3 DNA: TGTGCCTGGTTCGAGGGGATTTCGAACACTGAAGCTTTCTTT
CDR3 protein: CAWFEGISNTEAFF

V gene: TRBV11-2
clone size: few
D gene: TRBD2
J gene: TRBJ2-3
CDR3 DNA: TGTGCCAGCAGCTCGCCGGCCGGGACTAGCCTGGATACGCAGTATTTT
CDR3 protein: CASSSPAGTSLDTQYF

V gene: TRBV20-1
clone size: -
D gene: TRBD2
J gene: TRBJ2-1
CDR3 DNA: TGCAGTGCTAGGGGCCCCGGGGGGGCCCTGCTGGGTCGATACAATGAGCAGTTCTTC
CDR3 protein: CSARGPGGALLGRYNEQFF

V gene: TRBV28
clone size: -
D gene: TRBD2
J gene: TRBJ2-1
CDR3 DNA: TGTGCCAGCAGACCTCCGACTAGCGGGAGCGGTAATGAGCAGTTCTTC
CDR3 protein: CASRPPTSGSGNEQFF

V gene: TRBV6-5
clone size: -
D gene: -
J gene: TRBJ2-1
CDR3 DNA: TGTGCCAGCAGTTATGGGGATTTCCTCTACAATGAGCAGCTCTTC
CDR3 protein: CASSYGDFLYNEQLF

V gene: TRBV30
clone size: few
D gene: TRBD2
J gene: TRBJ2-1
CDR3 DNA: TGTGCCTGGAGTATCGCTAGCGGTGCAAATGAGCAGTTCTTC
CDR3 protein: CAWSIASGANEQFF

V gene: TRBV11-2
clone size: few
D gene: -
J gene: TRBJ2-7
CDR3 DNA: TGTGCCAGCAGCTGGCCATCCGGGACCGACCCGTACGAGCAGTACTTC
CDR3 protein: CASSWPSGTDPYEQYF

V gene: TRBV27
clone size: few
D gene: TRBD1
J gene: TRBJ1-1
CDR3 DNA: TGTGCCAGCAGTGGCGACTTACAGGGGTTCGGGGCTTTCTTT
CDR3 protein: CASSGDLQGFGAFF

V gene: TRBV14
clone size: few
D gene: -
J gene: TRBJ2-7
CDR3 DNA: TGTGCCAGCAGCGCCGGGGTTTATCGTGAGCAGTACTTC
CDR3 protein: CASSAGVYREQYF

V gene: TRBV6-2/TRBV6-3
clone size: few
D gene: -
J gene: TRBJ2-5
CDR3 DNA: TGTGCCAGCAGCCCTAAGATGGAGACCCAGTACTTC
CDR3 protein: CASSPKMETQYF

V gene: TRBV11-3
clone size: -
D gene: -
J gene: TRBJ1-1
CDR3 DNA: TGTGCCAGCAGCTTCCAAGGGGAAGGAAACACTGAAGCTTTCTTT
CDR3 protein: CASSFQGEGNTEAFF

V gene: TRBV3-1
clone size: -
D gene: -
J gene: TRBJ2-3
CDR3 DNA: TGTGCCAGCAGCCAAGATTTAGGGGGGGGAAATACGCAGTATTTT
CDR3 protein: CASSQDLGGGNTQYF

V gene: TRBV5-3
clone size: -
D gene: -
J gene: TRBJ2-7
CDR3 DNA: TGTGCCAGCGGCCCCGGACTGTTCTGCGGGGAGTACTTC
CDR3 protein: CASGPGLFCGEYF

V gene: TRBV11-2
clone size: -
D gene: -
J gene: TRBJ1-6
CDR3 DNA: TGTGCCAGCAGCTTCTCCCGACAGATTGATAATTCACCCCTCCACTTT
CDR3 protein: CASSFSRQIDNSPLHF

V gene: TRBV7-9
clone size: few
D gene: -
J gene: TRBJ1-2
CDR3 DNA: TGTGCCAGCAGCTTAGCAGGGGCCGCCTATGGCTACACCTTC
CDR3 protein: CASSLAGAAYGYTF

V gene: TRBV24-1
clone size: -
D gene: -
J gene: TRBJ2-3
CDR3 DNA: TGTGCCACCAGTGATCGCCCTATGGGAGATACGCAGTATTTT
CDR3 protein: CATSDRPMGDTQYF

V gene: TRBV11-2
clone size: few
D gene: -
J gene: TRBJ2-7
CDR3 DNA: TGTGCCAGCAGCTTAGTCGGAGGGAACGAGCAGTACTTC
CDR3 protein: CASSLVGGNEQYF

V gene: TRBV7-9
clone size: few
D gene: -
J gene: TRBJ2-7
CDR3 DNA: TGTGCCAGCAGCCAAGGGACGGCCTACGAGCAGTACTTC
CDR3 protein: CASSQGTAYEQYF

V gene: TRBV30
clone size: few
D gene: TRBD1
J gene: TRBJ2-2
CDR3 DNA: TGTGCCTGGAGTACGGGACAGGGTAGCACCGGGGAGCTGTTTTTT
CDR3 protein: CAWSTGQGSTGELFF

V gene: TRBV10-3
clone size: -
D gene: TRBD2
J gene: TRBJ2-1
CDR3 DNA: TGTGCCATCAGTGAGTCGGTTTCGAGCGGGAGCTCCTACAATGAGCAGTTCTTC
CDR3 protein: CAISESVSSGSSYNEQFF

V gene: TRBV6-1
clone size: -
D gene: TRBD2
J gene: TRBJ2-3
CDR3 DNA: TGTGCCAGCAGTAGACTAGCGGGAGACCCAGATACGCAGTATTTT
CDR3 protein: CASSRLAGDPDTQYF

V gene: TRBV5-5
clone size: -
D gene: -
J gene: TRBJ2-7
CDR3 DNA: TGTGCCAGCAGCTTGGGGGAGTGGGGAGACGAGCAGTACTTC
CDR3 protein: CASSLGEWGDEQYF

V gene: TRBV20-1
clone size: -
D gene: -
J gene: TRBJ2-5
CDR3 DNA: TGCAGTGCTAGAGATTTAGGGCAGTGGGAGACCCAGTACTTC
CDR3 protein: CSARDLGQWETQYF

V gene: TRBV27
clone size: once
D gene: -
J gene: TRBJ2-7
CDR3 DNA: TGTGCCAGCAGTCTCCGGGGAGGACTGGTGGGCGAGCAGTACTTC
CDR3 protein: CASSLRGGLVGEQYF

V gene: TRBV25-1
clone size: -
D gene: -
J gene: TRBJ1-6
CDR3 DNA: TGTGCCAGCAGTGAGGGCGGGGTCTCACCCCTCCACTTT
CDR3 protein: CASSEGGVSPLHF

V gene: TRBV5-1
clone size: -
D gene: -
J gene: TRBJ2-7
CDR3 DNA: TGCGCCAGCAGCGGGACACACGAGCAGTACTTC
CDR3 protein: CASSGTHEQYF

V gene: TRBV3-1
clone size: -
D gene: TRBD1
J gene: TRBJ1-1
CDR3 DNA: TGTGCCAGCAGTCAATATACAGGGGATGGAGAAGCTTTCTTT
CDR3 protein: CASSQYTGDGEAFF

V gene: TRBV20-1
clone size: few
D gene: TRBD1
J gene: TRBJ2-1
CDR3 DNA: TGCAGTGCTACTTACAGGGGGAGGAATGAGCAGTTCTTC
CDR3 protein: CSATYRGRNEQFF

V gene: TRBV10-3
clone size: -
D gene: -
J gene: TRBJ2-3
CDR3 DNA: TGTGCCATCAGTGTCCCCGGAGACTCAGATACGCAGTATTTT
CDR3 protein: CAISVPGDSDTQYF

V gene: TRBV20-1
clone size: -
D gene: -
J gene: TRBJ1-4
CDR3 DNA: TGCAGTGCTGGGGTCGGGGGGGAACTGTTTTTT
CDR3 protein: CSAGVGGELFF

V gene: TRBV5-1
clone size: few
D gene: TRBD2
J gene: TRBJ2-1
CDR3 DNA: TGCGCCAGCAGCTCCTGGATAGCGGGAGAGAGCGATGAGCAGTTCTTC
CDR3 protein: CASSSWIAGESDEQFF

V gene: TRBV27
clone size: -
D gene: TRBD1
J gene: TRBJ2-7
CDR3 DNA: TGTGCCAGCAGTAAGACAGGGTGGGAGCAGTACTTC
CDR3 protein: CASSKTGWEQYF

V gene: TRBV6-5
clone size: few
D gene: -
J gene: TRBJ2-5
CDR3 DNA: TGTGCCAGCAGTTATTCCTTTTCGACCGGGACCCAAGAGACCCAGTACTTC
CDR3 protein: CASSYSFSTGTQETQYF

V gene: TRBV3-1
clone size: few
D gene: TRBD1
J gene: TRBJ2-1
CDR3 DNA: TGTGCCAGCAGCCAGCCGGACAGGTCCCAGGGGGAGCAGTTCTTC
CDR3 protein: CASSQPDRSQGEQFF

V gene: TRBV6-5
clone size: many
D gene: -
J gene: TRBJ1-4
CDR3 DNA: TGTGCCAGCAGTTACTCGACGGCCGCGAATGAAAAACTGTTTTTT
CDR3 protein: CASSYSTAANEKLFF

V gene: TRBV18
clone size: few
D gene: -
J gene: TRBJ2-7
CDR3 DNA: TGTGCCAGCTCACGGTCTGTAACAGGGTTCGAGCAGTACTTC
CDR3 protein: CASSRSVTGFEQYF

V gene: TRBV29-1
clone size: -
D gene: -
J gene: TRBJ2-3
CDR3 DNA: TGCAGCGTGATACAGGGAATCTTAGATACGCAGTATTTT
CDR3 protein: CSVIQGILDTQYF

V gene: TRBV29-1
clone size: few
D gene: -
J gene: TRBJ1-1
CDR3 DNA: TGCAGCGTCCTTCCAGGGGTGAACACTGAAGCTTTCTTT
CDR3 protein: CSVLPGVNTEAFF

V gene: TRBV5-1
clone size: -
D gene: TRBD1
J gene: TRBJ2-5
CDR3 DNA: TGCGCCAGCAGCACGACAGGGGGCGAGGAGACCCAGTACTTC
CDR3 protein: CASSTTGGEETQYF

V gene: TRBV3-1
clone size: few
D gene: TRBD1
J gene: TRBJ2-3
CDR3 DNA: TGTGCCAGCAGCCAAGTACGGAGGACAGGGGTCCGAGGTACAGATACGCAGTATTTT
CDR3 protein: CASSQVRRTGVRGTDTQYF

V gene: TRBV4-1
clone size: -
D gene: -
J gene: TRBJ2-3
CDR3 DNA: TGCGCCAGCAGCCAAGGGGGCGCGGGATTCGAGTTGTTT
CDR3 protein: CASSQGGAGFELF

V gene: TRBV7-9
clone size: many
D gene: -
J gene: TRBJ2-7
CDR3 DNA: TGTGCCAGCAGCGGAGGGATTACAGGGGATCAGTACTTC
CDR3 protein: CASSGGITGDQYF

V gene: TRBV24-1
clone size: -
D gene: -
J gene: TRBJ2-2
CDR3 DNA: TGTGCCACCAGTGGGACAGATCCGAACACCGGGGAGCTGTTTTTT
CDR3 protein: CATSGTDPNTGELFF

V gene: TRBV7-8
clone size: -
D gene: -
J gene: TRBJ2-3
CDR3 DNA: TGTGCCAGCAGCTCCGCCGGAGCGGCCACAAGGGATACGCAGTATTTT
CDR3 protein: CASSSAGAATRDTQYF

V gene: TRBV23-1
clone size: once
D gene: -
J gene: TRBJ2-4
CDR3 DNA: TGCGCCAGCAGTCAACCCCCGGCGAGTCTAGCCAAAAACATTCAGTACTTC
CDR3 protein: CASSQPPASLAKNIQYF

V gene: TRBV6-1
clone size: -
D gene: TRBD2
J gene: TRBJ2-7
CDR3 DNA: TGTGCCAGCAGTGAAGGGTCCTGGGGGGGCTACGAGCAGTACTTC
CDR3 protein: CASSEGSWGGYEQYF

V gene: TRBV6-5
clone size: -
D gene: -
J gene: TRBJ2-7
CDR3 DNA: TGTGCCAGCAGTCCGGGGACCGGGCAGTACTTC
CDR3 protein: CASSPGTGQYF

V gene: TRBV4-1
clone size: few
D gene: TRBD1
J gene: TRBJ2-5
CDR3 DNA: TGCGCCAGCAGCCAAGGGACAGGGGAAGGCCAAGAGACCCAGTACTTC
CDR3 protein: CASSQGTGEGQETQYF

V gene: TRBV4-1
clone size: few
D gene: TRBD2
J gene: TRBJ2-2
CDR3 DNA: TGCGCCAGCACCCAAACGGGGGGGCTCGACACCGGGGAGCTGTTTTTT
CDR3 protein: CASTQTGGLDTGELFF

V gene: TRBV4-2
clone size: few
D gene: TRBD2
J gene: TRBJ2-7
CDR3 DNA: TGTGCCAGCAGCCAAGAAGCGGGAGGGCACTACGAGCAGTACTTC
CDR3 protein: CASSQEAGGHYEQYF

V gene: TRBV5-1
clone size: -
D gene: -
J gene: TRBJ1-2
CDR3 DNA: TGCGCCAGCAGCTTCTACGGGACTAACTATGGCTACACCTTC
CDR3 protein: CASSFYGTNYGYTF

V gene: TRBV5-1
clone size: few
D gene: -
J gene: TRBJ1-2
CDR3 DNA: TGCGCCAGCAGCTTTGGCGCTCCAGGGGACTATGGCTACACCTTC
CDR3 protein: CASSFGAPGDYGYTF

V gene: TRBV27
clone size: few
D gene: -
J gene: TRBJ1-6
CDR3 DNA: TGTGCCAGCAGTAGGGTCTTAAATTCACCCCTCCACTTT
CDR3 protein: CASSRVLNSPLHF

V gene: TRBV5-1
clone size: -
D gene: TRBD1
J gene: TRBJ2-7
CDR3 DNA: TGCGCCAGCAGCTTGGGGACAGGGGAGGACGAGCAGTACTTC
CDR3 protein: CASSLGTGEDEQYF

V gene: TRBV14
clone size: -
D gene: -
J gene: TRBJ2-1
CDR3 DNA: TGTGCCAGCAGCCAAATAAACTGGTCCTACAATGAGCAGTTCTTC
CDR3 protein: CASSQINWSYNEQFF

V gene: TRBV5-1
clone size: few
D gene: TRBD2
J gene: TRBJ2-5
CDR3 DNA: TGCGCCAGCAGCCCCAGGACTAGCGGGGGGGAAGAGACCCAGTACTTC
CDR3 protein: CASSPRTSGGEETQYF

V gene: TRBV5-5
clone size: -
D gene: TRBD1
J gene: TRBJ2-2
CDR3 DNA: TGTGCCAGCAGCTTGGTACAGGGGGCGACCGGGGAGCTGTTTTTT
CDR3 protein: CASSLVQGATGELFF